This passage covers 6 T cell receptor beta chains from one sample sequenced in a study of CD8+ T cells in alopecia areata. Treatment: oral pan-JAK inhibitor, 5-10 mg twice daily. Once RNA had been extracted, it was reverse transcribed into cDNA to act as the sequencing template. Libraries were prepared by immunoSEQ multiplex PCR; TCRdb keeps only in-frame clonotypes and omits some of them. In the table there are about 74,000 clones, approximately 29% of which are singletons. Source: CD8+ T cells sorted from blood, taken at week 4, from a patient treated with tofacitinib. The receptors derive from a human donor with alopecia areata.

The gene calls are TRBV30 and TRBJ2-1; TRBD2 matches 7 bases. V lost 2 bases to trimming and J lost 0 bases; unmatched junction nucleotides: 7. Per the germline V gene, CDR1 is GTSNPN and CDR2 is SVGIG (reference sequence). This CDR3 comprises 16 residues. The chain's CDR3 is CAWSSGELSSYNEQFF. The CDR3, as DNA: TGTGCCTGGAGTAGCGGGGAACTAAGCTCCTACAATGAGCAGTTCTTC.

The CDR3 DNA reads as TGTGCCAGCAGCGTAGGTTTTGTCGTGGACGAGCAGTACTTC. Residues: CASSVGFVVDEQYF. The chain employs TRBV9 and TRBJ2-7; D not resolved. The V end lost 0 bases, the J end lost 5 bases, and 12 bases lay between the germline ends. CDR3 length: 14 amino acids. Per the germline V gene, CDR1 is SGDLS and CDR2 is YYNGEE.

The chain employs TRBV2 and TRBJ2-4; D uncertain. This CDR3 spans 13 amino acids. Deletions cut 6 bases from V and 8 bases from J, with 14 bases between. Germline CDR1 reads SNHLY; CDR2 reads FYNNEI. CDR3 DNA sequence: TGTGCCAGCAGGGGCCCAGGAGAATACATTCAGTACTTC. Translating it yields CASRGPGEYIQYF.

V and J are TRBV6-5 and TRBJ2-3; a possible D gene is TRBD2 (6 bases). Trimming left V 6 bases short and J 7 bases short, with 17 bases between. CDR3 length: 14 residues. Per the germline V gene, CDR1 is MNHEY and CDR2 is SVGAGI. The CDR3 region is CASSASSGTNTQYF. The CDR3 DNA follows: TGTGCCAGCAGCGCAAGTAGCGGTACGAATACGCAGTATTTT.

The chain recombines TRBV29-1 with TRBJ2-7; TRBD1 is a possible D gene (5 bases). The CDR3 is 16 residues long. The V gene lost 0 bases and the J gene lost 3 bases, with 18 bases spanning the gap. Germline V gene data show CDR1 as SQVTM and CDR2 as ANQGSEA. CDR3 sequence: CSVEERSSAGNYEQYF. The CDR3 DNA follows: TGCAGCGTTGAAGAGCGCTCCTCAGCAGGGAACTACGAGCAGTACTTC.

This chain joins TRBV7-9 and TRBJ2-5; D is undetermined. The CDR3 spans 15 residues. Germline CDR1 reads SEHNR; CDR2 reads FQNEAQ (reference sequence). The V and J ends lost 4 bases and 5 bases respectively, with 17 bases between them. The CDR3 DNA is TGTGCCAGCAGCTCGGGTGGATCCCCATGGGAGACCCAGTACTTC. Its translation is CASSSGGSPWETQYF.